The clone carrying this TCR beta chain was detected ten times or more. Its antigen remains unidentified. Indicated time point: persistent/refractory GD, antithyroid drugs over 5 years with positive TRAb. PBMCs provided the RNA from which the TCR library was made. After removal of 6 bases from V and 8 bases from J, the junction contained 5 bases not matched to a gene. The CDR3 length is 13 residues. Germline-derived CDR1 and CDR2 are MDHEN and SYDVKM. Combining iRepertoire HTBI primers with Arm-PCR of CDR3 regions, the authors built TCR beta libraries. TCRdb re-derived calls from the multiplex PCR reads in MiXCR, one entry per CDR3 protein. The sample has approximately 400,000 distinct CDR3 sequences; roughly 24% are singletons. These data come from a study of regulatory T cells in long-lasting Graves disease. Study-wide results and caveats: The analysis examined peripheral blood only and excluded thyroid tissue. Sharing of public clonotypes was greater in persistent patients (more than 2,500) than in new patients (about 970).

This material consisted of peripheral blood mononuclear cells (PBMCs), taken when the disease was refractory, from a patient treated with antithyroid drugs. The sequence was collected from a middle-aged woman with Graves disease. J is TRBJ1-4 and V is TRBV28; 8 bases agree with TRBD1. The CDR3 is CASRSGGQEKLFF. The CDR3 DNA reads as TGTGCCAGCAGATCAGGGGGCCAGGAAAAACTGTTTTTT.